This TCR beta chain appears in the sequencing data of a study of blood T cell repertoires in COVID-19. Study summary: The United States, Italy and Spain provided the acute and convalescent COVID-19 samples. In each case, the material was cDNA or gDNA derived from T cells, B-cell-depleted T cells, or PBMCs.

Trimming removed 6 bases from V and 2 bases from J, with 16 bases in between. The CDR3 contains 15 residues. The germline CDR1 and CDR2 sequences are SGHAT and FQNNGV. The repertoire was sequenced with immunoSEQ multiplex PCR; TCRdb's copy has only in-frame clones and lacks some. The data hold more than 110,000 clones, with 85% to 90% observed a single time. Sequenced material: peripheral blood. The rearrangement joins TRBV11-2 to TRBJ2-5; D is perhaps TRBD1 (6 bases). The clonotype comes from a woman of 80 years or more with acute or convalescent COVID-19. The CDR3 region has the DNA TGTGCCAGCAGTCCCCTCAGGGGTCCGCAAGAGACCCAGTACTTC. The encoded protein is CASSPLRGPQETQYF.